A selection of T cell receptor beta chains follows, all from one sample in a study of blood T cell repertoires in COVID-19. Clones were sequenced by immunoSEQ multiplex PCR, and TCRdb holds only the in-frame ones, with some missing. The data hold 320,000 or so clones, with 88% observed a single time. Sequencing used PBMCs or T cells enriched from blood (not recorded which). The receptors come from a young man who had recovered from COVID-19. Both conserved end residues are part of each CDR3. The order of the fields is D gene, clone size, V gene, J gene, CDR3 protein, CDR3 DNA. D genes are given only for firm matches. Expanded clones get a size class; other rows say once, few or many, or leave the size out.

NA,NA,TRBV2,TRBJ2-7,CASSERAYSYEQYF,TGTGCCAGCAGTGAGCGGGCGTACTCCTACGAGCAGTACTTC
TRBD1,NA,TRBV15,TRBJ1-2,CATSRVLGTGGIDYGYTF,TGTGCCACCAGCAGAGTACTCGGGACAGGGGGAATTGACTATGGCTACACCTTC
TRBD1,NA,TRBV27,TRBJ2-7,CASSLDRGSNEQYF,TGTGCCAGCAGTCTAGACAGGGGTAGCAACGAGCAGTACTTC
NA,once,TRBV21-1,TRBJ1-5,CASNRQRQGNNQPQHF,TGTGCCAGCAACAGACAGAGACAGGGTAACAATCAGCCCCAGCATTTT
TRBD1,NA,TRBV6-5,TRBJ2-7,CAAQPDRGLTYEQYF,TGTGCCGCTCAGCCGGACAGGGGCCTAACCTACGAGCAGTACTTC
NA,NA,TRBV15,TRBJ2-1,CATSSEGGPYNEQFF,TGTGCCACCAGCTCAGAGGGGGGGCCCTACAATGAGCAGTTCTTC
NA,NA,TRBV9,TRBJ1-6,CASSGQSSYNSPLHF,TGTGCCAGCAGCGGACAGAGCTCCTATAATTCACCCCTCCACTTT
NA,NA,TRBV7-6,TRBJ1-2,CASSLPGFYGYTF,TGTGCCAGCAGCTTACCAGGGTTCTATGGCTACACCTTC
NA,few,TRBV28,TRBJ1-2,CASSYRVMLF,TGTGCCAGCAGTTACCGGGTGATGCTCTTC
TRBD1,once,TRBV18,TRBJ2-7,CASSPRTGNYEQYF,TGTGCCAGCTCACCACGGACAGGGAATTACGAGCAGTACTTC
TRBD1,NA,TRBV7-7,TRBJ2-1,CASSLGQGRYNEQFF,TGTGCCAGCAGCCTGGGACAGGGGAGGTACAATGAGCAGTTCTTC
TRBD1,NA,TRBV5-1,TRBJ2-1,CASQGQGANEQFF,TGCGCCAGCCAAGGACAGGGGGCTAATGAGCAGTTCTTC
NA,NA,TRBV11-2,TRBJ2-1,CASSPDFSSYNEQFF,TGTGCCAGCAGCCCGGACTTTAGCTCCTACAATGAGCAGTTCTTC
NA,NA,TRBV7-9,TRBJ2-7,CASSSMPGYSYEQYF,TGTGCCAGCAGCTCCATGCCAGGGTACTCCTACGAGCAGTACTTC
NA,NA,TRBV5-1,TRBJ2-3,CASSLGRGSTDTQYF,TGCGCCAGCAGCTTGGGGCGGGGAAGCACAGATACGCAGTATTTT
NA,NA,TRBV18,TRBJ1-2,CASSAYTGNYGYTF,TGTGCCAGCTCAGCCTATACAGGGAACTATGGCTACACCTTC
TRBD1,NA,TRBV9,TRBJ2-7,CASSVATGQGAYEQYF,TGTGCCAGCAGCGTAGCTACAGGACAGGGGGCCTACGAGCAGTACTTC
TRBD1,NA,TRBV7-8,TRBJ1-6,CASSRQGNNSPLHF,TGTGCCAGCAGCCGACAGGGGAACAATTCACCCCTCCACTTT
TRBD2,NA,TRBV11-2,TRBJ2-7,CASSARAGGTAEQYF,TGTGCCAGCAGCGCTCGAGCGGGGGGGACTGCAGAGCAGTACTTC
NA,NA,TRBV16,TRBJ2-3,CASSQSGGQGSDTQYF,TGTGCCAGCAGCCAGTCCGGGGGGCAAGGTTCAGATACGCAGTATTTT
NA,NA,TRBV30,TRBJ1-4,CALVATNEKLFF,TGTGCCTTAGTCGCAACTAATGAAAAACTGTTTTTT
NA,NA,TRBV6-1,TRBJ1-2,CASSEHPERYGYTF,TGTGCCAGCAGTGAACATCCCGAGCGGTATGGCTACACCTTC
TRBD2,NA,TRBV27,TRBJ2-4,CASKTSGGYGAKNIQYF,TGTGCCAGCAAGACTAGCGGGGGCTACGGGGCCAAAAACATTCAGTACTTC
TRBD1,NA,TRBV18,TRBJ2-3,CAIIDRGPCTDTQYF,TGTGCCATCATTGACAGGGGGCCGTGCACAGATACGCAGTATTTT
NA,NA,TRBV2,TRBJ2-5,CASSDYPFGETQYF,TGTGCCAGCAGTGATTACCCTTTCGGAGAGACCCAGTACTTC